The next 9 T cell receptor beta chains were all read from a single sample in a study of T-cell reconstitution after alpha-beta-depleted transplantation in children. Unique molecular identifiers were used to barcode this TCRbeta library. TCRdb analysed the PCR reads with MiXCR anew, one entry per CDR3 protein. Of 500,000 to 650,000 distinct CDR3 sequences in the sample, 11% were seen once. The sequencing here drew on PBMCs, mostly from graft donor cells, taken 180 days after TCRalphabeta/CD19-depleted stem cell transplant. All receptors come from a female patient aged 2-9 years who had a stem cell transplant for aplastic anemia, so the T cells may come from the graft donor.

This clonotype was seen repeatedly, ten times or more. The chain is built from TRBV5-1 and TRBJ2-1; TRBD2 matches 9 bases. This CDR3 has 15 residues. V was clipped by 3 bases and J by 8 bases; unmatched bases: 9. CDR1 is SGHRS and CDR2 is YFSETQ in the germline V gene. The CDR3 nucleotides are TGCGCCAGCAGCTCCGGGACTAGCTTGTTCGATGAGCAGTTCTTC. It is translated as CASSSGTSLFDEQFF. Drawing the rest from reference TRBV5-1 and TRBJ2-1, the complete variable domain is KAGVTQTPRYLIKTRGQQVTLSCSPISGHRSVSWYQQTPGQGLQFLFEYFSETQRNKGNFPGRFSGRQFSNSRSEMNVSTLELGDSALYLCASSSGTSLFDEQFFGPGTRLTVL.

This clonotype came up a few times. The chain uses TRBV7-7 and TRBJ2-2; no clear D. The CDR3 spans 16 residues. V lost 2 bases and J lost 4, with 14 bases in between. Germline values: CDR1 SSHAT, CDR2 FNYEAQ (reference sequence). CDR3 nucleotides: TGTGCCAGCAGCTTATCCCCCTATTATGGCACCGGGGAGCTGTTTTTT. It specifies CASSLSPYYGTGELFF.

This clonotype was picked up a small number of times. The chain carries TRBV20-1 and TRBJ2-7; 7 bases match TRBD1. With 6 bases clipped from V and 3 bases from J, the junction kept 2 bases outside the gene matches. In germline, CDR1 is DFQATT, CDR2 SNEGSKA (reference sequence). CDR3 size: 11 residues. The CDR3 nucleotides are TGCAGTGCCAGGACAGGCTACGAGCAGTACTTC. Its protein is CSARTGYEQYF.

This clonotype was observed many times. The chain carries TRBV27 and TRBJ2-1, with 13 bases identical to TRBD2. CDR1 is MNHEY, CDR2 SMNVEV, per germline (reference sequence). The junction had 4 bases not matched to a gene; V was cut back by 5 bases and J by 6 bases. The CDR3 is 15 residues long. CDR3 loop: CASSIGTSGINEQFF. In DNA form, the CDR3 reads TGTGCCAGCAGTATTGGGACTAGCGGGATCAATGAGCAGTTCTTC.

This clonotype was found many times. The chain recombines TRBV10-2 with TRBJ2-7; 7 nucleotides agree with TRBD2. Trimming at V came to 2 bases and at J to 1 base, leaving 11 bases not matched to a gene. In germline, CDR1 is WSHSY, CDR2 SAAADI. The CDR3 runs 17 residues. The CDR3 bases are TGCGCCAGCAGTGAGGTGTTGGGAGCGGGATATTCCTACGAGCAGTACTTC. As protein: CASSEVLGAGYSYEQYF.

This clonotype appeared many times. CDR3 nucleotides: TGCGCCAGCAGCCCAGACAATGAGCAGTTCTTC. Translation gives CASSPDNEQFF. The chain combines TRBV5-1 with TRBJ2-1; no definite D call. Per the germline V gene, CDR1 is SGHRS and CDR2 is YFSETQ. The CDR3 is made up of 11 amino acids. The germline V and J ends were trimmed by 4 bases and 5 bases, with 4 bases remaining between them.

This clonotype came up many times. The gene calls are TRBV3-1 and TRBJ1-2; D is unresolved. V was shortened by 0 bases and J by 4 bases, with 12 bases between the two germline ends. Germline-derived CDR1 and CDR2 are LGHDT and YNNKEL (reference sequence). The CDR3 runs to 15 residues. The DNA for the CDR3 is TGTGCCAGCAGCCAAGATAACTGGCCAGGCTATGGCTACACCTTC. Translated, it gives CASSQDNWPGYGYTF. Full variable domain (remainder filled in from reference TRBV3-1 and TRBJ1-2): DTAVSQTPKYLVTQMGNDKSIKCEQNLGHDTMYWYKQDSKKFLKIMFSYNNKELIINETVPNRFSPKSPDKAHLNLHINSLELGDSAVYFCASSQDNWPGYGYTFGSGTRLTVV.

The sample holds a few counts of this clonotype. The V call is TRBV9, the J call TRBJ2-2; perhaps TRBD2 as D (5 bases). The CDR3 spans 17 residues. CDR1 SGDLS and CDR2 YYNGEE come from the germline V gene. Trimming took 1 base from V and 7 from J, leaving 20 bases between them. The CDR3 DNA sequence: TGTGCCAGCAGCGTAATCCCCTTATGGCGGGCCGGCGGGGAGCTGTTTTTT. Amino acids: CASSVIPLWRAGGELFF. The variable domain in full, completed from reference TRBV9 and TRBJ2-2, reads DSGVTQTPKHLITATGQRVTLRCSPRSGDLSVYWYQQSLDQGLQFLIQYYNGEERAKGNILERFSAQQFPDLHSELNLSSLELGDSALYFCASSVIPLWRAGGELFFGEGSRLTVL.

This clonotype has more than one count but fewer than ten. This chain joins TRBV12-3 or TRBV12-4 and TRBJ1-3; D is ambiguous. Deletions cut 6 bases from V and 9 bases from J, with 18 bases between. The CDR3 is made up of 14 amino acids. CDR3 DNA: TGTGCCAGCAGCCCACGCGCCGGAGGTGCCACCATATATTTT. It codes for CASSPRAGGATIYF.